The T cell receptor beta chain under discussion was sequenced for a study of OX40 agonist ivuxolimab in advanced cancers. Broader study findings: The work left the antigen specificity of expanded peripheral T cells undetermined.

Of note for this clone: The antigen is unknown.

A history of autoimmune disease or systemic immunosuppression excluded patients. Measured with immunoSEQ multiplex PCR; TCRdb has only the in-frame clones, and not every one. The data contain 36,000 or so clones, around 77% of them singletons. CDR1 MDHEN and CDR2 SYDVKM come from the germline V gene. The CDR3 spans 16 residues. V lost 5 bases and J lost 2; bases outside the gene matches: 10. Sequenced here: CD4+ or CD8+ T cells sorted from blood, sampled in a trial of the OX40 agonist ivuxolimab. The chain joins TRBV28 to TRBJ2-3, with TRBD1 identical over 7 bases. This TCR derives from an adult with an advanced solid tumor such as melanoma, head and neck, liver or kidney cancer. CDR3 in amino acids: CASSLRGQLLTDTQYF. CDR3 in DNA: TGTGCCAGCAGTCTTAGGGGGCAGTTACTCACAGATACGCAGTATTTT.